These T cell receptor beta chains were read from a single sample in a study of cytomegalovirus exposure and HLA in healthy donors. TCRdb's table, derived via immunoSEQ multiplex PCR, lists solely in-frame clones and lacks some. The sample yields about 160,000 clones, 55% to 75% seen once. The material sequenced was PBMCs. These receptors all come from a woman aged 55 to 70 in good health and CMV-seropositive. Each CDR3 is given without its conserved first and last residue. Clone size is not always given. Where it is, it says once, few, many or a class for expanded clones.

CDR3 protein | J gene | V gene | clone size
ASSPDRESGNTIY | TRBJ1-3 | TRBV7-9 | few
ASSPRGGGTNEKLF | TRBJ1-4 | TRBV27 | few
ASMGTGGNQPQH | TRBJ1-5 | TRBV19 | NA
ASTVGGGGNTIY | TRBJ1-3 | TRBV28 | NA
ASRVEGAEAF | TRBJ1-1 | TRBV19 | few
ASTLQGASYEQY | TRBJ2-7 | TRBV5-8 | once
ASSLLGEQY | TRBJ2-7 | TRBV28 | NA
ASSYGQGDGYT | TRBJ1-2 | TRBV27 | NA
ASSSGTAGGGVWEQY | TRBJ2-7 | TRBV19 | NA
ASSARGGRQGASEQY | TRBJ2-7 | TRBV7-6 | few
ASSQTEATGYT | TRBJ1-2 | TRBV6-1 | NA
ASSRGQGVYNEQF | TRBJ2-1 | TRBV7-3 | NA
ASSDGSGSSTYNEQF | TRBJ2-1 | TRBV6-1 | NA
ASSEATARRETQY | TRBJ2-5 | TRBV2 | NA
ASSGISGKVETQY | TRBJ2-5 | TRBV10-1 | NA
ASSGTSGYEQY | TRBJ2-7 | TRBV7-9 | NA
ASSFNRGRNYGYT | TRBJ1-2 | TRBV28 | NA
ASRPGRTSTDTQY | TRBJ2-3 | TRBV6-6 | few
ASTLGVPGSLNNEQF | TRBJ2-1 | TRBV7-6 | NA
ASSPQGLYYNEQF | TRBJ2-1 | TRBV14 | NA
ASRRLADTGELF | TRBJ2-2 | TRBV2 | NA
ASSRQGNSPLH | TRBJ1-6 | TRBV7-9 | NA
ASSFWTRARGANVLT | TRBJ2-6 | TRBV11-2 | NA
ASRSSGRAITDTQY | TRBJ2-3 | TRBV7-8 | NA
ATSREGGGLAGGQETQY | TRBJ2-5 | TRBV15 | NA
ASNGQGGGQPQH | TRBJ1-5 | TRBV19 | NA
ASSSSGRALNQPQH | TRBJ1-5 | TRBV19 | NA
ASSLGTGGGSPGELF | TRBJ2-2 | TRBV11-2 | NA
ASSRGSGSLNEQF | TRBJ2-1 | TRBV9 | NA
ASSLRALSSDIPKTQY | TRBJ2-5 | TRBV5-5 | NA
ASSQGSSGTEAF | TRBJ1-1 | TRBV4-2 | few
AWSGAGSQPQH | TRBJ1-5 | TRBV30 | NA
ASSLAGSGHEQF | TRBJ2-1 | TRBV5-4 | NA
ASSWASPGYANTGELF | TRBJ2-2 | TRBV7-9 | NA
ASSDSLAEAAGELF | TRBJ2-2 | TRBV18 | NA